This TCR beta chain comes out of a study of shared clonotypes between healthy human individuals. Germline V gives CDR1 GTSNPN, CDR2 SVGIG (reference sequence). V lost 3 bases, J lost 5 bases, and 19 bases lay in between. The CDR3 sequence is 15 residues long. Notes on this clone: Its matching antigen is unknown.

Using immunoSEQ multiplex PCR, the repertoire was profiled, and TCRdb retains in-frame clones only, with some absent. Among roughly 2.5 million clones listed, roughly nine tenths were seen once. Study-level results: Specimens sampled were limited to blood, with tissue repertoires likely differing.

Recent vaccinations or acute infections were absent in the healthy HIV-negative adult donors. Both subsets, CD45RA+ naive and CD45RA-negative memory, were split from the CD4+ cells. This sequence was found in a man younger than 30 in good health. Sequencing was carried out using naive CD4+ T cells sorted from blood. The subset denotes: CD45RA+ positively selected. The chain recombines TRBV30 with TRBJ2-5; either TRBD1 or TRBD2 may fit D (5 bases each). The CDR3 here is CAWSQGAGISETQYF. The CDR3 DNA reads as TGTGCCTGGAGCCAGGGAGCTGGTATTTCGGAGACCCAGTACTTC.